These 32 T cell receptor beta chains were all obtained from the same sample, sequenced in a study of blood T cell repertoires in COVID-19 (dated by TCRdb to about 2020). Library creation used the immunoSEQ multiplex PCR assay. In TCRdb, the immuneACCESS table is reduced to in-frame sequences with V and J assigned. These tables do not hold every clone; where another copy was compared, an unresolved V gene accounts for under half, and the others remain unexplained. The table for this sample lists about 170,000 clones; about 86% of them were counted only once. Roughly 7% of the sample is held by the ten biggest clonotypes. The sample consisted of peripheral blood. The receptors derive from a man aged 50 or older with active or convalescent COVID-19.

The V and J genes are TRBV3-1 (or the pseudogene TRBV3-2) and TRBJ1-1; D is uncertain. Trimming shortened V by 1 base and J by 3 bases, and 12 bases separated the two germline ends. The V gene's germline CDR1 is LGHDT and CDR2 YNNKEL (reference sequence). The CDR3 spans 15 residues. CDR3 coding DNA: TGTGCCAGCAGCCAAGGCGAGGAACACCACACTGAAGCTTTCTTT. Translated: CASSQGEEHHTEAFF.

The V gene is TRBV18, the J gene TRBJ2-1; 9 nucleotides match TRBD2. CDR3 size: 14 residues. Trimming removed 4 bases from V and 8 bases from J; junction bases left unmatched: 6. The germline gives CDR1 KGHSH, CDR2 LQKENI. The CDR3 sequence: CASSQASGNDEQFF. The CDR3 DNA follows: TGTGCCAGCTCACAGGCTAGCGGGAACGATGAGCAGTTCTTC.

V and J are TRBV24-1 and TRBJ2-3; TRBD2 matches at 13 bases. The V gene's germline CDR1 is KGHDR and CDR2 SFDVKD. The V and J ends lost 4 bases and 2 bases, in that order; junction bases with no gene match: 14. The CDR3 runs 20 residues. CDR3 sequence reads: CATSDVRPGLAGRNTDTQYF. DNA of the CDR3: TGTGCCACCAGTGACGTACGACCGGGACTAGCGGGACGAAACACAGATACGCAGTATTTT.

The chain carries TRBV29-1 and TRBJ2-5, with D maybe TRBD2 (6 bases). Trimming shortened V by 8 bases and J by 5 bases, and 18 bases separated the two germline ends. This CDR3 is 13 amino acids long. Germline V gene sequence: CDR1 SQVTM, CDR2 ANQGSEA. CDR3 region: CSPAAGIGETQYF. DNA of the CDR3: TGCAGCCCCGCGGCGGGGATAGGGGAGACCCAGTACTTC.

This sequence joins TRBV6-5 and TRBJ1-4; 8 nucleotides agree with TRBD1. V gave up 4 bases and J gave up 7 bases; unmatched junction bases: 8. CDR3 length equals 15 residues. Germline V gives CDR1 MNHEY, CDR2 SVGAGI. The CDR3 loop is CASSLNRGSGEKLFF. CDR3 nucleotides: TGTGCCAGCAGTTTAAACAGGGGGTCGGGTGAAAAACTGTTTTTT.

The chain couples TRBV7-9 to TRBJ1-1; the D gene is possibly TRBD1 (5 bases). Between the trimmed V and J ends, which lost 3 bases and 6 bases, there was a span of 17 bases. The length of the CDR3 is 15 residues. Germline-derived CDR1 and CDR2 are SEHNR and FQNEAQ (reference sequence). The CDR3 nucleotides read TGTGCCAGCAGCTTGGGGGGGTCCGGAGGGTCTGAAGCTTTCTTT. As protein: CASSLGGSGGSEAFF.

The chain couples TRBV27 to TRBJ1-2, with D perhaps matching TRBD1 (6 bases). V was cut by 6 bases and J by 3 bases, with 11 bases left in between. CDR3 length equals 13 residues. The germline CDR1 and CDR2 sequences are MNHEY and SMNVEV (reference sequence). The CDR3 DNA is TGTGCCAGCAGGCCGTGGGGGCACTATGGCTACACCTTC. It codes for CASRPWGHYGYTF.

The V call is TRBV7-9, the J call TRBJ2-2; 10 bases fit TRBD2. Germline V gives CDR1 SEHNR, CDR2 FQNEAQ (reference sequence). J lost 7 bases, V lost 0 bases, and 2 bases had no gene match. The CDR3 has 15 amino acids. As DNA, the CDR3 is TGTGCCAGCAGCTTAGCGGGACTAGCGTTCGGGGAGCTGTTTTTT. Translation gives CASSLAGLAFGELFF.

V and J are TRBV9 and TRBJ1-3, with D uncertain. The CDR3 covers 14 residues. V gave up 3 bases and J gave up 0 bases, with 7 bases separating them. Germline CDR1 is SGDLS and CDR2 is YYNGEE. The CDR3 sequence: CASSDSYSGNTIYF. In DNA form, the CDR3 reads TGTGCCAGCAGCGACAGCTACTCTGGAAACACCATATATTTT.

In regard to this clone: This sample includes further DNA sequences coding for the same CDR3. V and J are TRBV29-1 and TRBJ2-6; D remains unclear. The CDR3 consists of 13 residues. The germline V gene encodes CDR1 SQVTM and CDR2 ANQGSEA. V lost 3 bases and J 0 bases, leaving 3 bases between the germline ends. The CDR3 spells CSVDYSGANVLTF. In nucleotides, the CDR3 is TGCAGCGTTGACTACTCTGGGGCCAACGTCCTGACTTTC.

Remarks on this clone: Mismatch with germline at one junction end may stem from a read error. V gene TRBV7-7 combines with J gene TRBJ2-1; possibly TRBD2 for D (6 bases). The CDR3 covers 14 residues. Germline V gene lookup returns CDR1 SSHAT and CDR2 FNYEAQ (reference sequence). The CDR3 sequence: CASSLPGLNNEQFF. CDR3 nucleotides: TGTGCTAGCAGCCTACCGGGACTTAACAATGAGCAGTTCTTC. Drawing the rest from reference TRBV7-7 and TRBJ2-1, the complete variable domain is GAGVSQSPRYKVTKRGQDVTLRCDPISSHATLYWYQQALGQGPEFLTYFNYEAQPDKSGLPSDRFSAERPEGSISTLTIQRTEQRDSAMYRCASSLPGLNNEQFFGPGTRLTVL.

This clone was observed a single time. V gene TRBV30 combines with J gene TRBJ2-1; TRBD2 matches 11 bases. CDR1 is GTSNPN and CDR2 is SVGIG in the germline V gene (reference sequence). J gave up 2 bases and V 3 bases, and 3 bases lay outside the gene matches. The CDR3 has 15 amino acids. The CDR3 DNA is TGTGCCTGGAGGGGACTAGCGGATACCTACAATGAGCAGTTCTTC. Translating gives CAWRGLADTYNEQFF.

CDR3 bases: TGTGCCAGCAGCCATAGCGGGAGGGCCGGTACAGATACGCAGTATTTT. It specifies CASSHSGRAGTDTQYF. The chain employs TRBV5-6 and TRBJ2-3, with 11 bases that match TRBD2. V was clipped by 4 bases and J by 3 bases; unmatched bases: 7. The germline V gene encodes CDR1 SGHDT and CDR2 YYEEEE. This CDR3 has 16 residues.

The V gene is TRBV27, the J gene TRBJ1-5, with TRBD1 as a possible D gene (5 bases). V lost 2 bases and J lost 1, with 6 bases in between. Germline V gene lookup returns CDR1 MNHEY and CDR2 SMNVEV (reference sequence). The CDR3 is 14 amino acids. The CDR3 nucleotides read TGTGCCAGCAGTTTAAGGGGAAGCAATCAGCCCCAGCATTTT. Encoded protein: CASSLRGSNQPQHF.

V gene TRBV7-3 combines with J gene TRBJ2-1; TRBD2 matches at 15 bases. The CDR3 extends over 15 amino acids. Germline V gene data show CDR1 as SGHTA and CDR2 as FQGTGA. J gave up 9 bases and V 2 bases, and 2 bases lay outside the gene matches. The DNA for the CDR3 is TGTGCCAGCAGCTTAGGACTAGCGGGAGGGGGTGAGCAGTTCTTC. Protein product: CASSLGLAGGGEQFF.

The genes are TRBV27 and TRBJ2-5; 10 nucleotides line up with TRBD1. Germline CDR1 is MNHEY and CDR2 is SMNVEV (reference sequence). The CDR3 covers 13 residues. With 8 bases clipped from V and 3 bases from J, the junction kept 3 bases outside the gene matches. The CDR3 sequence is CASRQGAEETQYF. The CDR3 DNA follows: TGTGCCAGCCGACAGGGGGCTGAAGAGACCCAGTACTTC.

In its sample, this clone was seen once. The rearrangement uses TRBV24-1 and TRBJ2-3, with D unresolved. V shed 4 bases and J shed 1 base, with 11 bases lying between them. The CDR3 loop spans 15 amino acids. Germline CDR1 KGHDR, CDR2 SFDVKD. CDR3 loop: CATSDPSQGTDTQYF. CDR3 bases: TGTGCCACCAGTGACCCATCGCAGGGCACAGATACGCAGTATTTT.

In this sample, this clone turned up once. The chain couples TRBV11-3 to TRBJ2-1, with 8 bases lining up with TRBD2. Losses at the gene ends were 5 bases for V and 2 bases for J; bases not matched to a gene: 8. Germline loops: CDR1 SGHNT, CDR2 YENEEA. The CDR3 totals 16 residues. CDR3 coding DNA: TGTGCCAGCAGCCCCGACCCGGGAGGGGCCTACAATGAGCAGTTCTTC. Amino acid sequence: CASSPDPGGAYNEQFF.

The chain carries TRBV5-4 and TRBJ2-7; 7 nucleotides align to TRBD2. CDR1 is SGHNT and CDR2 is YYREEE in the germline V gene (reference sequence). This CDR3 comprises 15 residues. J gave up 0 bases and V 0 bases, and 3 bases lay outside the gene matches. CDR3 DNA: TGTGCCAGCAGCTTGGTAGCGGGTGACTCCTACGAGCAGTACTTC. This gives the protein CASSLVAGDSYEQYF.

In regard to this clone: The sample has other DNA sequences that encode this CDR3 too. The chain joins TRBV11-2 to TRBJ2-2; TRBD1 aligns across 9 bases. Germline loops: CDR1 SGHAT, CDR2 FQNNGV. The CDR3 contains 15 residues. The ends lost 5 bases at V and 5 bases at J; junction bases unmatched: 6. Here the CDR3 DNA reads TGTGCCAGCAGCCTCGACAGGGGGGGGACCGGGGAGCTGTTTTTT. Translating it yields CASSLDRGGTGELFF.

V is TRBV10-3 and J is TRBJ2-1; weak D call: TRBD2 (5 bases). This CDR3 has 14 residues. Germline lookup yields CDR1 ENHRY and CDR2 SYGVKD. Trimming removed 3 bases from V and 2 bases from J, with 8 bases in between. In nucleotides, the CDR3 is TGTGCCATCAGTGACCGACTACCCTACAATGAGCAGTTCTTC. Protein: CAISDRLPYNEQFF.

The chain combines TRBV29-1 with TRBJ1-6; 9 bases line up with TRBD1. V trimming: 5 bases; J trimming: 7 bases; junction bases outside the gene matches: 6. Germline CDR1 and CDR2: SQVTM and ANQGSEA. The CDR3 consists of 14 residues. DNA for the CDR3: TGCAGCGTTAAACAGGGGGCGTACAATTCACCCCTCCACTTT. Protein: CSVKQGAYNSPLHF.

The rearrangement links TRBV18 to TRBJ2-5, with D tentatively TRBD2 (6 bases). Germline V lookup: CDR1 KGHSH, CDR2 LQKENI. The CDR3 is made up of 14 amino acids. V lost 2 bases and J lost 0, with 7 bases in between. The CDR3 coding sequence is TGTGCCAGCTCACCAGGGGGGTACCAAGAGACCCAGTACTTC. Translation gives CASSPGGYQETQYF. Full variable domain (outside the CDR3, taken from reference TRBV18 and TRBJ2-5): NAGVMQNPRHLVRRRGQEARLRCSPMKGHSHVYWYRQLPEEGLKFMVYLQKENIIDESGMPKERFSAEFPKEGPSILRIQQVVRGDSAAYFCASSPGGYQETQYFGPGTRLLVL.

CDR3 sequence reads: CASSLQGWGGYGYTF. The CDR3 DNA follows: TGTGCCAGCAGCTTACAGGGGTGGGGTGGCTATGGCTACACCTTC. The V call is TRBV13, the J call TRBJ1-2; TRBD1 is a possible D gene (6 bases). The germline CDR1 and CDR2 sequences are PRHDT and FYEKMQ (reference sequence). Trimming shortened V by 2 bases and J by 4 bases, and 14 bases separated the two germline ends. This CDR3 is built from 15 residues. The full variable domain, its missing parts supplied by reference TRBV13 and TRBJ1-2, is AAGVIQSPRHLIKEKRETATLKCYPIPRHDTVYWYQQGPGQDPQFLISFYEKMQSDKGSIPDRFSAQQFSDYHSELNMSSLELGDSALYFCASSLQGWGGYGYTFGSGTRLTVV.

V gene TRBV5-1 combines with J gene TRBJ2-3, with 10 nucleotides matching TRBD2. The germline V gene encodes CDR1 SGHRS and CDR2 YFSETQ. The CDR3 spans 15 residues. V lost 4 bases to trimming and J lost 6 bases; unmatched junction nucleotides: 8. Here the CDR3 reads CASSILGTSEDTQYF. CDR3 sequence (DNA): TGCGCCAGCAGCATACTCGGGACTAGCGAGGATACGCAGTATTTT.

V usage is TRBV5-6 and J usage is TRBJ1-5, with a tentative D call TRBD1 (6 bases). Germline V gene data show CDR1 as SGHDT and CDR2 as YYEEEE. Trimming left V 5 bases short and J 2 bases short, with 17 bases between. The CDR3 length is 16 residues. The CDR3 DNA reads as TGTGCCAGCAGACTGTGGGGGGGCCATGGCAATCAGCCCCAGCATTTT. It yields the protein CASRLWGGHGNQPQHF.

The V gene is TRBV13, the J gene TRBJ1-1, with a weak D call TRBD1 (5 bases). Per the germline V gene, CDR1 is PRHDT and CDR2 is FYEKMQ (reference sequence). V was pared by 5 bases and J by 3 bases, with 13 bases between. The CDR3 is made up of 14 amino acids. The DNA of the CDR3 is TGTGCCAGCAGCACTGGAGGGGTCTACACTGAAGCTTTCTTT. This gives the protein CASSTGGVYTEAFF.

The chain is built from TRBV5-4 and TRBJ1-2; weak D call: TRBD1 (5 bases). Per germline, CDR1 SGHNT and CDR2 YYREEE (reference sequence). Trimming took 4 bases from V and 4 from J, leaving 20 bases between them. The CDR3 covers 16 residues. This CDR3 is CASSSPDRIEFYGYTF. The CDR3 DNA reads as TGTGCCAGCAGCAGCCCCGACAGAATAGAATTCTATGGCTACACCTTC. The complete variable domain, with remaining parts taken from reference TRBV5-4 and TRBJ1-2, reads ETGVTQSPTHLIKTRGQQVTLRCSSQSGHNTVSWYQQALGQGPQFIFQYYREEENGRGNFPPRFSGLQFPNYSSELNVNALELDDSALYLCASSSPDRIEFYGYTFGSGTRLTVV.

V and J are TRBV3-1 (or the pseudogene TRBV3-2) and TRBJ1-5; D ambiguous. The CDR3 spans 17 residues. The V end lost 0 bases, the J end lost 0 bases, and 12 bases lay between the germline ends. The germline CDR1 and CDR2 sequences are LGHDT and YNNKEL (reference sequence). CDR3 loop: CASSQDRIGLSNQPQHF. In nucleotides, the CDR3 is TGTGCCAGCAGCCAAGATCGTATAGGACTTAGCAATCAGCCCCAGCATTTT.

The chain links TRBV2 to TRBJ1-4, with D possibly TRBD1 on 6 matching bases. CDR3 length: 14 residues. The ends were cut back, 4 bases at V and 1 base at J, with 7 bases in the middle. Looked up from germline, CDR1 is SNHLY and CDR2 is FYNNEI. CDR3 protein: CASSVQGTNEKLFF. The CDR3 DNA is TGTGCCAGCAGTGTACAGGGAACTAATGAAAAACTGTTTTTT.

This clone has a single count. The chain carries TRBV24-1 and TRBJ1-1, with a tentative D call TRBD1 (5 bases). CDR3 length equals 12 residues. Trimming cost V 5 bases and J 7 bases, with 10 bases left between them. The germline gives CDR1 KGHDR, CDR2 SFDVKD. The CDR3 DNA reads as TGTGCCACCAGTGGCGGGGCAGGTGAAGCTTTCTTT. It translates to CATSGGAGEAFF.

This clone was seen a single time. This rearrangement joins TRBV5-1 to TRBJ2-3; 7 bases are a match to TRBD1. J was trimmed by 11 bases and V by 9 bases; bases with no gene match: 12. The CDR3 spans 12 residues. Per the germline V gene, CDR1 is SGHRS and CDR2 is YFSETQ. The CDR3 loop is CATGTEKSEQYF. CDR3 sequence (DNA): TGCGCCACCGGGACAGAGAAGAGCGAGCAGTATTTT.